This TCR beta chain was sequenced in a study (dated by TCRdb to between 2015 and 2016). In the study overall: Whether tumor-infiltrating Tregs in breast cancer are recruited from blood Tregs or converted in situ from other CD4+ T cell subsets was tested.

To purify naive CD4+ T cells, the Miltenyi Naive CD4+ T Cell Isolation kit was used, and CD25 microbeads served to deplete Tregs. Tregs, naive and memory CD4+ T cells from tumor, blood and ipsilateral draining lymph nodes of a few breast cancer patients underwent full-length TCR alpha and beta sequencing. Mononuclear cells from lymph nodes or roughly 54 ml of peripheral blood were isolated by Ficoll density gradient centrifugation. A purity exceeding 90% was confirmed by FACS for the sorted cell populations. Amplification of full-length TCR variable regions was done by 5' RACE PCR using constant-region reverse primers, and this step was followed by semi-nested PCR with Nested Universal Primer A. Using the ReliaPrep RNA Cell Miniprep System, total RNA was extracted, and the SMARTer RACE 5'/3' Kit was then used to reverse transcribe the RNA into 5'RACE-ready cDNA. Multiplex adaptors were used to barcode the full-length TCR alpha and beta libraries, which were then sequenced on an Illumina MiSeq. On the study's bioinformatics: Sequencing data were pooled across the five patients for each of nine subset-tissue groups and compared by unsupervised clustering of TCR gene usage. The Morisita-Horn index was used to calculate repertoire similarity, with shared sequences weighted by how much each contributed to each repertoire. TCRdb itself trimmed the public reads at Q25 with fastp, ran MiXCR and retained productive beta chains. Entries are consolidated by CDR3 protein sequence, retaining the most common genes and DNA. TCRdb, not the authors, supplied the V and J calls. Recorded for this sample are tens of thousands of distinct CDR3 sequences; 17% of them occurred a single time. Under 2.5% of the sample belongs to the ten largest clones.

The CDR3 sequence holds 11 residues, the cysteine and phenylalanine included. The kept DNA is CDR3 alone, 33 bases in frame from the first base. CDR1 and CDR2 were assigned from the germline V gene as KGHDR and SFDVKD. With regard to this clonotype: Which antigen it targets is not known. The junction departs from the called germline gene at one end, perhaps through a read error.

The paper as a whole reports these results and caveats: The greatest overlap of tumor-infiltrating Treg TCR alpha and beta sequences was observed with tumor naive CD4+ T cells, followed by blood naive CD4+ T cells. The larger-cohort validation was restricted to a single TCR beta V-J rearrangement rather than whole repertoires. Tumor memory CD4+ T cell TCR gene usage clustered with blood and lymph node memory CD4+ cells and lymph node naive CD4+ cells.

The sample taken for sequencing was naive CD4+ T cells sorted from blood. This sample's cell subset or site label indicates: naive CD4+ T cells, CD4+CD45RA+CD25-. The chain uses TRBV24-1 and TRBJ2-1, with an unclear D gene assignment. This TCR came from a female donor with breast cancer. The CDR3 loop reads CSTSDNNEQFF. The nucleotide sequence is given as TGTTCCACCAGTGATAACAATGAGCAGTTCTTC.